This TCR beta chain was observed in a study of regulatory T cells in long-lasting Graves disease. TCR beta libraries were built with iRepertoire HTBI primers and Arm-PCR of CDR3 regions. A single record per CDR3 protein comes from TCRdb applying MiXCR to the multiplex PCR reads. This sample has over 500,000 distinct CDR3 sequences, with about 16% found just once. The CDR3 extends over 14 amino acids. CDR1 and CDR2 (germline): DFQATT, SNEGSKA (reference sequence). Time point: newly diagnosed GD, antithyroid drugs for less than 3 months. RNA isolated from PBMCs was used to make the TCR library. Investigators report Graves' disease was diagnosed under American Thyroid Association guidelines. This clonotype was seen repeatedly, ten times or more. The sample was also linked to a second study, of T cells in Graves' hyperthyroidism and ophthalmopathy. That publication notes: Stability of Graves' hyperthyroidism was defined as absent ophthalmopathy progression within 18 months. Clinical symptoms, serum thyroxine, TRAb, thyroid ultrasound and orbital computed tomography informed diagnoses. Stable hyperthyroidism was told apart from ophthalmopathy by a model built on 13 V-J features.

The genes are TRBV20-1 and TRBJ2-5; tentative D call: TRBD1 (6 bases). The sequence derives from a man aged 18 to 29 with Graves disease. Sequenced here: peripheral blood mononuclear cells (PBMCs), sampled at new diagnosis, from a patient treated with antithyroid drugs. The CDR3 spells CSLTAPGQRETQYF. The CDR3, as DNA: TGCAGCCTTACGGCCCCGGGACAAAGGGAGACCCAGTACTTC.